Listed here are 9 T cell receptor beta chains from one sample, sequenced in a study of shared clonotypes between healthy human individuals. Sequencing was performed with immunoSEQ multiplex PCR; in TCRdb, only in-frame clones are kept and a portion is missing. Among millions of clones listed, 85% to 95% were seen once. It was CD45RO-negative cells, positively selected for CCR7, that made up naive CD8 cells, with terminally differentiated effector memory CD45RA+ cells excluded. The sample taken for sequencing was naive CD8+ T cells from PBMCs. These receptors originate from a young man in good health. Some clones in this sample may be carry-over from other donors' samples.

The chain carries TRBV2 and TRBJ1-5; D unresolved. Trimming took off 4 bases at V and 6 bases at J, with 7 bases between the two ends. The germline gives CDR1 SNHLY, CDR2 FYNNEI. The CDR3 sequence is 12 residues long. Here the CDR3 DNA reads TGTGCCAGCAGTGGGGTACGTCAGCCCCAGCATTTT. Its translation is CASSGVRQPQHF.

The rearrangement links TRBV7-9 to TRBJ2-5, with D possibly TRBD1 on 5 matching bases. Germline V lookup: CDR1 SEHNR, CDR2 FQNEAQ (reference sequence). The CDR3 covers 14 residues. V was cut by 3 bases and J by 4 bases, with 12 bases left in between. The CDR3 protein is CASSLAVGRETQYF. The CDR3, as DNA: TGTGCCAGCAGCTTGGCGGTGGGGCGAGAGACCCAGTACTTC.

The chain links TRBV29-1 to TRBJ2-1, with TRBD1 matching over 9 bases. The V gene's germline CDR1 is SQVTM and CDR2 ANQGSEA. The CDR3 runs 14 residues. V dropped 8 bases and J dropped 5; count of bases not matched to a gene: 10. The CDR3 region has the DNA TGCAGCACCAGGGGTGGGACAGGGCACAATGAGCAGTTCTTC. Its protein is CSTRGGTGHNEQFF.

The rearrangement uses TRBV7-6 and TRBJ2-7; 14 bases are a match to TRBD2. The CDR3 covers 18 residues. Germline values: CDR1 SGHVS, CDR2 FNYEAQ. J lost 0 bases, V lost 8 bases, and 12 bases had no gene match. CDR3 sequence reads: CASLPGTSGSRSSYEQYF. The CDR3 DNA is TGTGCCAGCCTGCCCGGGACTAGCGGGAGCAGGAGCTCCTACGAGCAGTACTTC. The whole variable domain, filled in from reference TRBV7-6 and TRBJ2-7, reads GAGVSQSPRYKVTKRGQDVALRCDPISGHVSLYWYRQALGQGPEFLTYFNYEAQQDKSGLPNDRFSAERPEGSISTLTIQRTEQRDSAMYRCASLPGTSGSRSSYEQYFGPGTRLTVT.

CDR3 DNA sequence: TGCAGCGTTGACTGGCGCGTCGCTAACTATGGCTACACCTTC. Translating gives CSVDWRVANYGYTF. This rearrangement joins TRBV29-1 to TRBJ1-2; D not certain. CDR1 is SQVTM, CDR2 ANQGSEA, per germline. This CDR3 contains 14 residues. Trimming cost V 3 bases and J 0 bases, with 11 bases left between them. Combining the CDR3 with reference TRBV29-1 and TRBJ1-2 gives the whole variable domain SAVISQKPSRDICQRGTSLTIQCQVDSQVTMMFWYRQQPGQSLTLIATANQGSEATYESGFVIDKFPISRPNLTFSTLTVSNMSPEDSSIYLCSVDWRVANYGYTFGSGTRLTVV.

The CDR3 spells CASSSGTSGSSYNEQFF. CDR3 DNA sequence: TGTGCCAGCAGTTCCGGGACTAGCGGTAGCTCCTACAATGAGCAGTTCTTC. The chain carries TRBV2 and TRBJ2-1, with TRBD2 identical over 11 bases. Germline V CDR1 and CDR2: SNHLY, FYNNEI. This CDR3 has 17 amino acids. Trimming removed 5 bases from V and 0 bases from J; junction bases left unmatched: 6. The variable domain in full, completed from reference TRBV2 and TRBJ2-1, reads EPEVTQTPSHQVTQMGQEVILRCVPISNHLYFYWYRQILGQKVEFLVSFYNNEISEKSEIFDDQFSVERPDGSNFTLKIRSTKLEDSAMYFCASSSGTSGSSYNEQFFGPGTRLTVL.

The chain combines TRBV5-1 with TRBJ2-2, with D possibly TRBD2 on 6 matching bases. CDR3 size: 15 residues. Germline V gene sequence: CDR1 SGHRS, CDR2 YFSETQ. The V and J ends lost 4 bases and 6 bases respectively, with 16 bases between them. The CDR3 spells CASSRIGRTAGELFF. In nucleotides, the CDR3 is TGCGCCAGCAGCCGGATAGGGAGGACGGCCGGGGAGCTGTTTTTT.

The V gene is TRBV5-4, the J gene TRBJ1-2; TRBD1 matches 7 bases. V lost 5 bases to trimming and J lost 2 bases; unmatched junction nucleotides: 6. The V gene's germline CDR1 is SGHNT and CDR2 YYREEE (reference sequence). The CDR3 runs to 14 residues. This CDR3 is CASSSGQRNYGYTF. As DNA, the CDR3 is TGTGCCAGCAGTTCGGGACAGAGAAACTATGGCTACACCTTC.

This chain joins TRBV28 and TRBJ1-2; D gene unclear. The CDR3 contains 13 residues. Trimming left V 3 bases short and J 8 bases short, with 13 bases between. Germline V gene sequence: CDR1 MDHEN, CDR2 SYDVKM. CDR3 in amino acids: CASSFSPGGGYTF. The CDR3, as DNA: TGTGCCAGCAGTTTCAGCCCTGGAGGGGGCTACACCTTC.